The 12 T cell receptor beta chains below were found in one sample sequenced in a study of brain T cells in children with intractable seizures. Measured with immunoSEQ multiplex PCR; TCRdb has only the in-frame clones, and not every one. The table shows tens of thousands of clones, with approximately 94% occurring only once. The source was peripheral blood, collected at surgery. Receptor source: a boy less than two years old with tuberous sclerosis and intractable seizures.

This clone was seen once. The chain is built from TRBV6-4 and TRBJ1-1; D remains ambiguous. Between the trimmed V and J ends, which lost 10 bases and 4 bases, there was a span of 16 bases. The CDR3 is 13 residues long. Germline CDR1 MRHNA, CDR2 SNTAGT. CDR3 loop: CATSGPRSTEAFF. The DNA for the CDR3 is TGTGCCACTTCGGGCCCCCGGAGCACTGAAGCTTTCTTT.

This clone occurred a few times. The chain links TRBV30 to TRBJ2-5, with D perhaps matching TRBD1 or TRBD2 (5 bases each). V was pared by 3 bases and J by 0 bases, with 14 bases between. Germline V gene data show CDR1 as GTSNPN and CDR2 as SVGIG (reference sequence). CDR3 length equals 15 residues. In DNA form, the CDR3 reads TGTGCCTGGAGCTCCCCCCGGGGCTACCAAGAGACCCAGTACTTC. Protein product: CAWSSPRGYQETQYF.

The CDR3 sequence: CASSLTLVLNTEAFF. The CDR3 coding sequence is TGTGCCAGCAGCTTAACATTGGTTTTGAACACTGAAGCTTTCTTT. V usage is TRBV7-3 and J usage is TRBJ1-1; D is unresolved. Germline CDR1 and CDR2: SGHTA and FQGTGA. Trimming took off 0 bases at V and 0 bases at J, with 8 bases between the two ends. There are 15 residues in the CDR3.

This chain uses TRBV5-6 with TRBJ2-2, with D perhaps being TRBD1 or TRBD2 (5 bases each). The germline CDR1 and CDR2 sequences are SGHDT and YYEEEE. The CDR3 has 14 residues. Deletions cut 4 bases from V and 6 bases from J, with 13 bases between. This CDR3 is CASSLWLGAGELFF. The CDR3 bases are TGTGCCAGCAGCCTATGGCTGGGGGCCGGGGAGCTGTTTTTT.

The chain carries TRBV2 and TRBJ1-4; D uncertain. This CDR3 is built from 15 residues. The germline gives CDR1 SNHLY, CDR2 FYNNEI. V lost 1 base and J lost 7, with 13 bases in between. This CDR3 reads CASSEVMARGEKLFF. In DNA form, the CDR3 reads TGTGCCAGCAGTGAAGTCATGGCTCGTGGTGAAAAACTGTTTTTT.

The chain links TRBV4-1 to TRBJ1-4; the D gene is possibly TRBD1 (5 bases). Germline V gives CDR1 MGHRA, CDR2 YSYEKL. The CDR3 is 21 amino acids. Trimming left V 0 bases short and J 3 bases short, with 26 bases between. CDR3 protein: CASSQDRPRGRLRAANEKLFF. The CDR3 nucleotides are TGCGCCAGCAGCCAAGATAGGCCCCGGGGGAGGCTTCGGGCGGCTAATGAAAAACTGTTTTTT.

The V and J genes are TRBV25-1 and TRBJ2-1; 8 bases map to TRBD2. In germline, CDR1 is MGHDK, CDR2 SYGVNS. The J segment lost 8 bases and the V segment lost 5 bases, leaving 5 bases of the junction unmatched. The CDR3 covers 13 residues. CDR3 protein: CASSHRGGYEQFF. CDR3 coding DNA: TGTGCCAGCAGTCATCGGGGGGGGTATGAGCAGTTCTTC. The complete variable domain, with remaining parts taken from reference TRBV25-1 and TRBJ2-1, reads EADIYQTPRYLVIGTGKKITLECSQTMGHDKMYWYQQDPGMELHLIHYSYGVNSTEKGDLSSESTVSRIRTEHFPLTLESARPSHTSQYLCASSHRGGYEQFFGPGTRLTVL.

The chain has TRBV3-1 (or the pseudogene TRBV3-2) and TRBJ2-4, with no clear D. The V gene's germline CDR1 is LGHDT and CDR2 YNNKEL (reference sequence). V lost 6 bases to trimming and J lost 0 bases, with 12 bases between them. The CDR3 has 15 residues. The DNA for the CDR3 is TGTGCCAGCAGAGAAAGTCCCGTAGCCAAAAACATTCAGTACTTC. Its protein is CASRESPVAKNIQYF.

V is TRBV9 and J is TRBJ2-6; D gene ambiguous. The CDR3 runs 18 residues. CDR1 is SGDLS, CDR2 YYNGEE, per germline. Trimming pared 0 bases from V and 3 bases from J, leaving 16 bases between. The CDR3 is CASSVESRPRGGANVLTF. The DNA for the CDR3 is TGTGCCAGCAGCGTAGAGTCTAGACCCCGAGGTGGGGCCAACGTCCTGACTTTC.

V gene TRBV7-9 combines with J gene TRBJ1-2, with D perhaps matching TRBD1 (5 bases). With 5 bases removed from V and 5 bases from J, the gap between germline ends came to 21 bases. Germline V lookup: CDR1 SEHNR, CDR2 FQNEAQ (reference sequence). This CDR3 is 16 amino acids long. CDR3 bases: TGTGCCAGCAGCCCCCTCCTCGGGGGAAGAGAGTATGGCTACACCTTC. Protein product: CASSPLLGGREYGYTF.

V usage is TRBV9 and J usage is TRBJ1-1; possibly TRBD1 for D (5 bases). The V and J ends lost 2 bases and 1 base respectively, with 15 bases between them. The CDR3 length is 16 residues. CDR1 and CDR2 from the germline V gene are SGDLS and YYNGEE. The CDR3 DNA is TGTGCCAGCAGCGTCGAGGTGGGACGCCCGAACACTGAAGCTTTCTTT. Its translation: CASSVEVGRPNTEAFF.

The V call is TRBV11-2, the J call TRBJ1-2, with D maybe TRBD1 (5 bases). CDR3 length: 16 amino acids. Between the trimmed V and J ends, which lost 5 bases and 3 bases, there was a span of 19 bases. Germline values: CDR1 SGHAT, CDR2 FQNNGV. CDR3 residues: CASSPRVTRGDYGYTF. The CDR3 nucleotides read TGTGCCAGCAGCCCGCGGGTAACTCGGGGGGACTATGGCTACACCTTC.